This TCR beta chain was obtained from a study of tumor-infiltrating lymphocytes in primary liver carcinoma. Turning to the study itself: Sample counts of productive TCRbeta reads spanned roughly 3.5 to 8 million; these counts were similar across tissue types.

TCR beta cDNA was prepared out of 500 ng total RNA by means of a constant-region primer. Each TCR beta library was derived from three nested multiplex PCR rounds that employed slightly modified ARM-PCR. Running 10 cycles apiece, the first two PCR rounds relied on TRBV1-TRBV30 forward primers together with a C-beta reverse primer. TCRdb used MiXCR to reprocess the multiplex PCR reads, holding one entry per CDR3 protein. The repertoire holds approximately 100,000 distinct CDR3 sequences, with 55% to 80% as singletons. Study results and limitations: Pairs of tumor regions overlapped more than tumor-adjacent and tumor-blood pairs did.

Regarding this clonotype: The antigen remains undetermined. Lacking the conserved final phenylalanine or tryptophan, this CDR3 likely reflects a read error.

The source material, about 20-30 mg of unsorted bulk tissue, was used to co-extract RNA and DNA. Patients underwent surgical resection for primary liver carcinoma. Uniformly, tumor samples exhibited a viable tumor cell fraction exceeding 80%. The CDR3 length is 11 residues. The germline gives CDR1 MDHEN, CDR2 SYDVKM. Sequenced material: liver tumor tissue from sampling region 2. Subset specified: tumor region T2, inferior pole. This TCR derives from a woman aged 55-75 years with primary liver carcinoma and hepatitis B virus infection. The chain recombines TRBV28 with TRBJ2-1; D not certain. The CDR3 reads CANSLPHEQFL. The DNA of the CDR3 is TGCGCCAACAGTTTGCCCCATGAGCAGTTCCTC.